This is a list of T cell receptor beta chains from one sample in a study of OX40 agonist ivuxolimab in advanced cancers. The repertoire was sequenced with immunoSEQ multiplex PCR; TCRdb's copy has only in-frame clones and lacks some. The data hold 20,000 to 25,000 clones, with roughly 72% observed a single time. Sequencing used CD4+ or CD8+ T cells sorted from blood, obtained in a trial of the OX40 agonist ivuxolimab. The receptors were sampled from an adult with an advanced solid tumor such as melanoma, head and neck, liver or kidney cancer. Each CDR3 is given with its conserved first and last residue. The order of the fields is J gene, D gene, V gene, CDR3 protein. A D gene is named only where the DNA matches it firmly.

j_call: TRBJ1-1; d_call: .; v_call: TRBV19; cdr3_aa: CASNRDGSEAFF
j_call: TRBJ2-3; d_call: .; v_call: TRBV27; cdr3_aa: CASRVIPVADTQYF
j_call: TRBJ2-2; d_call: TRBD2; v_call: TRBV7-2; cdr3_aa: CASSLEGIAGGTGELFF
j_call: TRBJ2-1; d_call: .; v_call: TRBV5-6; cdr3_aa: CASRDGDEQFF
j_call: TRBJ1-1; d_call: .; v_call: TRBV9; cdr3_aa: CASSTGGGTEAFF
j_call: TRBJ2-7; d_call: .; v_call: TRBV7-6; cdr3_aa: CASSPGTYGDEQYF
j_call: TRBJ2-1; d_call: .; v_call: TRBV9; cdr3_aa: CASSVGSGVYNEQFF
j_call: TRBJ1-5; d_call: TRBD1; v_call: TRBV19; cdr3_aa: CATGQGPLMPQHF
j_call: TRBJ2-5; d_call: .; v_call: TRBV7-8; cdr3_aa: CASSFTGTEETQYF
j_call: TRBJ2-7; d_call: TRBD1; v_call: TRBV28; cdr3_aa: CASSKTGYLAYEQYF
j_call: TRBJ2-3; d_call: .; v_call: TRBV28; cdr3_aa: CASSKRPGASTDTQYF
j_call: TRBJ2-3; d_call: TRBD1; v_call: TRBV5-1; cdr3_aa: CASSAGTGGIDTQYF
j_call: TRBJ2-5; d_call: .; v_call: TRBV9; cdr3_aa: CASSVEWGLSGTQYF
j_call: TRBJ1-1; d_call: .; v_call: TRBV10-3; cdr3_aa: CAISDLGLRTEAFF
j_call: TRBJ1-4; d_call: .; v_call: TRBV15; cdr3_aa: CATSRDRDFDSLNEKLFF
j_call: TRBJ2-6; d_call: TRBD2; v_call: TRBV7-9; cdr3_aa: CASAPGGPGANVLTF
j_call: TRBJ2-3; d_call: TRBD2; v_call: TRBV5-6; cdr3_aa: CASSLWRGGTDTQYF